This T cell receptor delta chain came from a study of gamma-delta chains in newborns, infants, children. Study information: Microbial exposure reportedly drives polyclonal innate γδ T cell expansion after birth.

J lost 0 bases, V lost 3 bases, and 25 bases had no gene match. Per germline, CDR1 TSWWSYY and CDR2 QGS. The CDR3 is 23 residues long. TCRdb re-identified clones in the reads via CATT. This table holds 6,000 or so delta-chain clones, about 14% found once. This receptor was identified in a child who was a newborn, infant or young child, either healthy, febrile or measles-vaccinated (not recorded which). The chain carries TRDV1 and TRDJ1; 10 bases are shared with TRDD3. The material was blood, obtained at baseline. The CDR3 is CALGDVSFAIAWGIHGYTDKLIF. CDR3 in DNA: TGTGCTCTTGGGGATGTTTCCTTCGCTATTGCTTGGGGGATACACGGTTACACCGATAAACTCATCTTT.